This is a list of T cell receptor beta chains from one sample in a study of blood T cell repertoires in COVID-19. Profiled with immunoSEQ multiplex PCR; TCRdb holds only in-frame clones, not every one. The sample contains 250,000 to 400,000 clones, roughly nine tenths of which appear only once. Input material: peripheral blood. These TCRs come from a young woman with COVID-19, enrolled during active disease. Both conserved end residues are part of each CDR3. Fields, in order: clone size, D gene, V gene, J gene, CDR3 DNA, CDR3 protein. The D gene is left open where the match is weak. Clone size is stated in some rows and not others, as once, few, many or a class when expanded.

size: NA; D: TRBD2; V: TRBV6-2/TRBV6-3; J: TRBJ2-7; DNA: TGTGCCAGCAGTTTGAAACGACTAGCGACCTACGAGCAGTACTTC; CDR3: CASSLKRLATYEQYF
size: NA; D: NA; V: TRBV27; J: TRBJ1-1; DNA: TGTGCCAGCAGTTCTACCCCCTCCAGGCGGGAGACTGAAGCTTTCTTT; CDR3: CASSSTPSRRETEAFF
size: NA; D: TRBD1; V: TRBV30; J: TRBJ1-2; DNA: TGTGCCTGGAGTAAAGGACAGGGGGCTCTAGGCTACACCTTC; CDR3: CAWSKGQGALGYTF
size: NA; D: TRBD2; V: TRBV3-1/TRBV3-2; J: TRBJ2-1; DNA: TGTGCCAGCAGCCAACTAGCGGGAGTTGAGCAGTTCTTC; CDR3: CASSQLAGVEQFF
size: NA; D: TRBD1; V: TRBV6-2/TRBV6-3; J: TRBJ2-3; DNA: TGTGCCAGCAGCCCCGGACAGGGGAGGACAGATACGCAGTATTTT; CDR3: CASSPGQGRTDTQYF
size: NA; D: NA; V: TRBV28; J: TRBJ2-7; DNA: TGTGCCAGCAGTCGTCGGGACACATCTTACGAGCAGTACTTC; CDR3: CASSRRDTSYEQYF
size: NA; D: NA; V: TRBV30; J: TRBJ2-2; DNA: TGTGCCTGGAGCCCACTGGACACCGGGGAGCTGTTTTTT; CDR3: CAWSPLDTGELFF
size: NA; D: TRBD2; V: TRBV5-4; J: TRBJ2-7; DNA: TGTGCCAGCAGCTGGGGACTAGCGGGAGGCGGGACCTACGAGCAGTACTTC; CDR3: CASSWGLAGGGTYEQYF
size: few; D: NA; V: TRBV19; J: TRBJ1-1; DNA: TGTGCCAGTAGTTACGGGTCACGGAACACTGAAGCTTTCTTT; CDR3: CASSYGSRNTEAFF
size: NA; D: NA; V: TRBV12-3/TRBV12-4; J: TRBJ1-2; DNA: TGTGCCAGCAGTTTCGGGGACTATGGCTACACCTTC; CDR3: CASSFGDYGYTF
size: NA; D: NA; V: TRBV7-8; J: TRBJ2-2; DNA: TGTGCCAGCAGCTTCCAGGGTAGGAACACCGGGGAGCTGTTTTTT; CDR3: CASSFQGRNTGELFF
size: few; D: NA; V: TRBV9; J: TRBJ2-1; DNA: TGTGCCAGCAGCGTGACTAGGGGTGAGCAGTTCTTC; CDR3: CASSVTRGEQFF
size: NA; D: TRBD1; V: TRBV9; J: TRBJ2-7; DNA: TGTGCCAGCAGCGCGGGACAGGGGCTATACGAGCAGTACTTC; CDR3: CASSAGQGLYEQYF
size: once; D: NA; V: TRBV10-3; J: TRBJ2-5; DNA: TGTGTCATCAGTGAGCCCCAGGGCTCGGAAGAGACCCAGTACTTC; CDR3: CVISEPQGSEETQYF
size: NA; D: NA; V: TRBV5-1; J: TRBJ2-7; DNA: TGCGCCAGCACCCTGGGGGCCAGCGGGAACCCGGGCGAGCAGTACTTC; CDR3: CASTLGASGNPGEQYF
size: NA; D: TRBD1; V: TRBV2; J: TRBJ1-5; DNA: TGTGCCAGCAGTGAAGTGGACAGGGGCAATCAGCCCCAGCATTTT; CDR3: CASSEVDRGNQPQHF
size: NA; D: TRBD2; V: TRBV6-5; J: TRBJ2-7; DNA: TGTGCCAGCAGTTACTCAGGCGGGAGTGAATCCTACGAGCAGTACTTC; CDR3: CASSYSGGSESYEQYF
size: NA; D: TRBD2; V: TRBV6-4; J: TRBJ2-3; DNA: TGTGCCAGCAGTCTTAGCGGGAGCGAGTCAGATACGCAGTATTTT; CDR3: CASSLSGSESDTQYF
size: NA; D: TRBD1; V: TRBV27; J: TRBJ1-1; DNA: TGTGCCAGCAGTCTAGTCTGGGGACAGGGGTTTACTGAAGCTTTCTTT; CDR3: CASSLVWGQGFTEAFF
size: NA; D: TRBD1; V: TRBV28; J: TRBJ2-7; DNA: TGTGCCAGCAGTCCGGGACAGTCTTACGAGCAGTACTTC; CDR3: CASSPGQSYEQYF
size: NA; D: NA; V: TRBV18; J: TRBJ2-2; DNA: TGTGCCAGCTCACCACCACTTTTTAGCGGGAACACCGGGGAGCTGTTTTTT; CDR3: CASSPPLFSGNTGELFF
size: NA; D: NA; V: TRBV28; J: TRBJ2-4; DNA: TGTGCCAGCAGTGAAGACTCCCTCGGCAAAAACATTCAGTACTTC; CDR3: CASSEDSLGKNIQYF
size: NA; D: TRBD1; V: TRBV6-1; J: TRBJ1-4; DNA: TGTGCCAGCAGTGAACTCCCGGGACAGGGGGCAGGTTTTGAAAAACTGTTTTTT; CDR3: CASSELPGQGAGFEKLFF
size: NA; D: NA; V: TRBV5-4; J: TRBJ2-3; DNA: TGTGCCAGCAGCCACCGGTATGCGGGCCTCACAGATACGCAGTATTTT; CDR3: CASSHRYAGLTDTQYF
size: NA; D: NA; V: TRBV12-3/TRBV12-4; J: TRBJ1-5; DNA: TGTGCCAGCAGTTTGACGGGGAATCAGCCCCAGCATTTT; CDR3: CASSLTGNQPQHF
size: NA; D: NA; V: TRBV28; J: TRBJ1-1; DNA: TGTGCCAGCAGTCCCCCACGAGTAATGAACACTGAAGCTTTCTTT; CDR3: CASSPPRVMNTEAFF
size: NA; D: NA; V: TRBV10-1; J: TRBJ2-1; DNA: TGCGCCAGCAGTGAAGACAGTCAGGTTGAGCAGTTCTTC; CDR3: CASSEDSQVEQFF
size: NA; D: NA; V: TRBV2; J: TRBJ1-1; DNA: TGTGCCAGCAGTGGGGTCCTTCCGCGACGGGGGGTCGGTATGAACACTGAAGCTTTCTTT; CDR3: CASSGVLPRRGVGMNTEAFF
size: NA; D: NA; V: TRBV7-9; J: TRBJ2-3; DNA: TGTGCCAGCAGCTTCACAGGCGGGGCAGATACGCAGTATTTT; CDR3: CASSFTGGADTQYF
size: NA; D: NA; V: TRBV6-6; J: TRBJ2-1; DNA: TGTGCCAGCAGACAAACAGGGAACGGCAATGAGCAGTTCTTC; CDR3: CASRQTGNGNEQFF
size: NA; D: NA; V: TRBV5-4; J: TRBJ2-7; DNA: TGTGCCAGCAGCTTGGGGGCCTCCGGGGCCTACGAGCAGTACTTC; CDR3: CASSLGASGAYEQYF
size: NA; D: TRBD1; V: TRBV11-3; J: TRBJ2-1; DNA: TGTGCCAGCAGCTTCTCCGGGACAGGGAATGAGCAGTTCTTC; CDR3: CASSFSGTGNEQFF
size: once; D: NA; V: TRBV5-4; J: TRBJ2-3; DNA: TGTGCCAGCAGCCCCGGAGGGACAGATACGCAGTATTTT; CDR3: CASSPGGTDTQYF
size: NA; D: NA; V: TRBV7-9; J: TRBJ2-2; DNA: TGTGCCAGCAGCTTAGCCCCACAGGGTGCCGGGGAGCTGTTTTTT; CDR3: CASSLAPQGAGELFF
size: NA; D: TRBD1; V: TRBV27; J: TRBJ1-5; DNA: TGTGCCAGCAGTTTAGGGACAGAAAATCAGCCCCAGCATTTT; CDR3: CASSLGTENQPQHF
size: NA; D: NA; V: TRBV30; J: TRBJ1-2; DNA: TGTGCCTGGAGTGTACGGAGGCTTGGAGGGCACTACACCTTC; CDR3: CAWSVRRLGGHYTF
size: NA; D: TRBD1; V: TRBV5-4; J: TRBJ2-5; DNA: TGTGCCAGCAGCTTGTCGGGGACAGGGCGCCAAGAGACCCAGTACTTC; CDR3: CASSLSGTGRQETQYF
size: NA; D: TRBD1; V: TRBV6-5; J: TRBJ1-2; DNA: TGTGCCAGCAGCGGGACAGGGGGCTATGGCTACACCTTC; CDR3: CASSGTGGYGYTF
size: NA; D: TRBD2; V: TRBV2; J: TRBJ2-1; DNA: TGTGCCAGCAGTGAACTAGCGGGAGCTCGGAATGAGCAGTTCTTC; CDR3: CASSELAGARNEQFF
size: NA; D: NA; V: TRBV5-1; J: TRBJ1-1; DNA: TGCGCCAGCAGCTTCCAGGGGCCCTCTGAAGCTTTCTTT; CDR3: CASSFQGPSEAFF
size: NA; D: NA; V: TRBV27; J: TRBJ2-5; DNA: TGTGCCAGCAGTTTGGGCCTACCCGAAGAGACCCAGTACTTC; CDR3: CASSLGLPEETQYF
size: NA; D: NA; V: TRBV27; J: TRBJ1-2; DNA: TGTGCCAGCAGTTTAGGGGCAGGGATTAGCTATGGCTACACCTTC; CDR3: CASSLGAGISYGYTF
size: NA; D: NA; V: TRBV30; J: TRBJ2-5; DNA: TGTGCCTGGAGTGGGGTGATGCGGGGAGAGACCCAGTACTTC; CDR3: CAWSGVMRGETQYF
size: NA; D: NA; V: TRBV6-1; J: TRBJ1-1; DNA: TGTGCCAGCAGTGAAGTTAGAACTGAAGCTTTCTTT; CDR3: CASSEVRTEAFF
size: NA; D: TRBD2; V: TRBV4-1; J: TRBJ2-7; DNA: TGCGCCAGCAGTGCCTTAGCGGGAGGTCGGTACGAGCAGTACTTC; CDR3: CASSALAGGRYEQYF
size: NA; D: NA; V: TRBV4-2; J: TRBJ1-1; DNA: TGTGCCAGCAGCCGAACAGGGTCCACTGAAGCTTTCTTT; CDR3: CASSRTGSTEAFF
size: NA; D: NA; V: TRBV30; J: TRBJ1-1; DNA: TGTGCCTGGAGTCCTAAGACAGTCATGAACACTGAAGCTTTCTTT; CDR3: CAWSPKTVMNTEAFF
size: NA; D: NA; V: TRBV11-2; J: TRBJ2-1; DNA: TGTGCCAGCAGCTGGGCTGCGCTAAATGAGCAGTTCTTC; CDR3: CASSWAALNEQFF
size: NA; D: TRBD2; V: TRBV12-5; J: TRBJ2-1; DNA: TGTGCTAGTGACAGAGGCCGGTCTACTTCCGGGACTAGCGGGTTCCTCAAATCCTACAATGAGCAGTTCTTC; CDR3: CASDRGRSTSGTSGFLKSYNEQFF
size: NA; D: NA; V: TRBV6-5; J: TRBJ1-5; DNA: TGTGCCAGCCGGCTGGACGGGGATCAGCCCCAGCATTTT; CDR3: CASRLDGDQPQHF
size: NA; D: TRBD1; V: TRBV18; J: TRBJ2-7; DNA: TGTGCCAGCTCACCCGGGACAGGGTCCTACGAGCAGTACTTC; CDR3: CASSPGTGSYEQYF
size: NA; D: TRBD1; V: TRBV30; J: TRBJ1-2; DNA: TGTGCCTGGAGTGTTGGACAGGGTGTGGGCTACACCTTC; CDR3: CAWSVGQGVGYTF
size: NA; D: TRBD2; V: TRBV11-3; J: TRBJ2-1; DNA: TGTGCCAGCAGCTTAGACAGTCGGTCTAGCGGGAGCTATGAGCAGTTCTTC; CDR3: CASSLDSRSSGSYEQFF
size: NA; D: NA; V: TRBV29-1; J: TRBJ2-5; DNA: TGCAGCGTCAGGGTGCACCGGGACATAACAGAGACCCAGTACTTC; CDR3: CSVRVHRDITETQYF
size: NA; D: NA; V: TRBV7-3; J: TRBJ2-1; DNA: TGTGCCAGCAGCTTAAGCGGGCCTGACAATGAGCAGTTCTTC; CDR3: CASSLSGPDNEQFF